This T cell receptor beta chain was found in a study of cytomegalovirus exposure and HLA in healthy donors. At the level of the study: There were fewer than 130 million unique TCR beta sequences, drawn from 150 million to 200 million T cells, in an earlier analysis. Of around 400 genotyped donors, roughly 80% grouped in the Caucasian-associated ancestry cluster.

This CDR3 has 15 amino acids. Germline CDR1 and CDR2: KGHSH and LQKENI. The ends lost 4 bases at V and 6 bases at J; junction bases unmatched: 12. It was with 60 Vbeta and 13 Jbeta primers that the PCR ran. Clones were read by immunoSEQ multiplex PCR, and TCRdb kept only the in-frame ones, dropping some. Of approximately 75,000 clones listed, around 84% were seen once; the top ten hold approximately 17%. Sequences were obtained from PBMCs. The sequence was obtained from a man between 65 and 80 years old in good health and CMV-seropositive. This chain joins TRBV18 and TRBJ2-7; TRBD2 matches at 7 bases. CDR3 bases: TGTGCCAGCTCACTCGAAGAGCGGGGCCCTGGCGAGCAGTACTTC. It yields the protein CASSLEERGPGEQYF.